The 30 T cell receptor beta chains presented below share a single source sample, sequenced in a study of T cell repertoires in cytomegalovirus infection. For these receptors, no antigen is known. TCRdb processed the reads anew with MiXCR; each CDR3 protein has one entry. This table holds over 50,000 distinct CDR3 sequences, around 20% found once. Specimen: CD8+ T cells from cultured PBMCs, collected from culture after CMV antigen stimulation. These receptors all come from a human donor in good health (CMV status not recorded). Some clones in this sample may be carry-over from other donors' samples.

The chain recombines TRBV5-1 with TRBJ2-3, with no clear D. The CDR3 covers 15 residues. V was trimmed by 0 bases and J by 2 bases, leaving 10 bases between them. Germline assignment: CDR1 SGHRS and CDR2 YFSETQ. This chain's CDR3 is CASSLARVDTDTQYF. The DNA for the CDR3 is TGCGCCAGCAGCTTGGCCCGGGTAGACACAGATACGCAGTATTTT.

This clonotype was observed a handful of times. J is TRBJ1-1 and V is TRBV4-1; D is unclear. V lost 0 bases and J lost 6, with 14 bases in between. Germline-derived CDR1 and CDR2 are MGHRA and YSYEKL. This CDR3 is built from 15 residues. CDR3 sequence (DNA): TGCGCCAGCAGCCAAGATCGTTCCCGGGATTCTGAAGCTTTCTTT. Translated: CASSQDRSRDSEAFF.

This clonotype was seen a handful of times. The genes are TRBV11-2 and TRBJ1-1; D possibly corresponds to TRBD1 (5 bases). V was clipped by 5 bases and J by 10 bases, with 11 bases between them. CDR3 length: 11 amino acids. The germline V gene has CDR1 SGHAT and CDR2 FQNNGV. The CDR3 nucleotides read TGTGCCAGCAGCGCCGGGGGGGGAGCTTTCTTT. Amino acids: CASSAGGGAFF.

The rearrangement links TRBV7-8 to TRBJ2-7; the match to TRBD1 covers 7 bases. With 0 bases clipped from V and 7 bases from J, the junction kept 12 bases outside the gene matches. The CDR3 sequence is 16 residues long. Germline V gene data show CDR1 as SGHVS and CDR2 as FQNEAQ. Here the CDR3 reads CASSLAPGDGRGEQYF. CDR3 coding DNA: TGTGCCAGCAGCTTAGCGCCAGGGGACGGCAGGGGGGAGCAGTACTTC.

The chain combines TRBV6-2 or TRBV6-3 with TRBJ2-7; D ambiguous. Germline assignment: CDR1 MNHEY and CDR2 SVGEGT. The CDR3 loop spans 15 amino acids. V gave up 2 bases and J gave up 3 bases, with 14 bases separating them. DNA for the CDR3: TGTGCCAGCAGTTACCCGCAGGTGTCCATCTACGAGCAGTACTTC. Its translation: CASSYPQVSIYEQYF.

For the CDR3, the DNA is TGTGCCAGCAGTGGACGTGGCCTAGGGGAAAAACTGTTTTTT. It is translated as CASSGRGLGEKLFF. This chain joins TRBV6-1 and TRBJ1-4; D is unclear. Trimming took off 4 bases at V and 8 bases at J, with 14 bases between the two ends. CDR1 is MNHNS, CDR2 SASEGT, per germline. The CDR3 runs 14 residues.

The V call is TRBV4-2, the J call TRBJ2-7; D gene unclear. The germline V gene encodes CDR1 LGHNA and CDR2 YNFKEQ. The CDR3 is 14 residues long. V was clipped by 4 bases and J by 4 bases, with 14 bases between them. The CDR3, as DNA: TGTGCCAGCAGCCCCACTCCGGACGGGTACGAGCAGTACTTC. This gives the protein CASSPTPDGYEQYF.

The rearrangement joins TRBV5-4 to TRBJ2-2, with unresolved D. This CDR3 has 12 residues. The germline V gene has CDR1 SGHNT and CDR2 YYREEE (reference sequence). The ends were cut back, 4 bases at V and 6 bases at J, with 7 bases in the middle. Written as DNA, the CDR3 is TGTGCCAGCAGCAATGGGGCCGGGGAGCTGTTTTTT. Amino acids: CASSNGAGELFF.

The chain couples TRBV6-5 to TRBJ1-2; D is uncertain. The V and J ends lost 7 bases and 5 bases respectively, with 20 bases between them. CDR1 MNHEY and CDR2 SVGAGI come from the germline V gene. The CDR3 totals 15 residues. For the CDR3, the DNA is TGTGCCAGCATGGGAGGTACGACTATGAGATATGGCTACACCTTC. It translates to CASMGGTTMRYGYTF.

This clonotype was counted between two and nine times. The rearrangement links TRBV6-2 or TRBV6-3 to TRBJ1-5; D remains unclear. Germline CDR1 is MNHEY and CDR2 is SVGEGT. V lost 0 bases and J lost 3, with 9 bases in between. There are 15 residues in the CDR3. CDR3 sequence: CASSYSGSFNQPQHF. The CDR3 DNA follows: TGTGCCAGCAGTTACTCGGGCAGCTTCAATCAGCCCCAGCATTTT.

This clonotype occurred a few times. The chain couples TRBV7-8 to TRBJ1-2, with D unclear. Germline V gene data show CDR1 as SGHVS and CDR2 as FQNEAQ. This CDR3 contains 15 residues. The V end lost 1 base, the J end lost 0 bases, and 9 bases lay between the germline ends. The CDR3 coding sequence is TGTGCCAGCAGCTTAGAGTGGGAGTCTAACTATGGCTACACCTTC. Its translation is CASSLEWESNYGYTF.

The chain recombines TRBV7-8 with TRBJ1-1; no reliable D call. Germline CDR1 and CDR2: SGHVS and FQNEAQ. The CDR3 covers 13 residues. Between the trimmed V and J ends, which lost 3 bases and 4 bases, there was a span of 9 bases. Here the CDR3 reads CASSFGQVTEAFF. In DNA, the CDR3 is TGTGCCAGCAGCTTTGGGCAGGTCACTGAAGCTTTCTTT.

The CDR3 is CASSPGGYTGTVSSYEQYF. As DNA, the CDR3 is TGTGCCAGCAGCCCCGGGGGATATACCGGGACGGTAAGCTCCTACGAGCAGTACTTC. The J gene is TRBJ2-7, the V gene TRBV28; D is possibly TRBD2 (6 bases). This CDR3 contains 19 residues. V was pared by 6 bases and J by 0 bases, with 27 bases between. In germline, CDR1 is MDHEN, CDR2 SYDVKM.

The chain is built from TRBV12-3 or TRBV12-4 and TRBJ2-1; TRBD2 agrees at 8 bases. The V and J ends lost 6 bases and 9 bases, in that order; junction bases with no gene match: 4. This CDR3 is 12 amino acids long. As DNA, the CDR3 is TGTGCCAGCAGCCCGGGAGGGAGTGAGCAGTTCTTC. Its translation: CASSPGGSEQFF.

The chain combines TRBV28 with TRBJ1-2; no firm D call. The germline V and J ends were trimmed by 7 bases and 1 base, with 13 bases remaining between them. Germline-derived CDR1 and CDR2 are MDHEN and SYDVKM. The CDR3 runs to 14 residues. The CDR3 sequence is CASIERGSNYGYTF. The DNA of the CDR3 is TGTGCCAGCATTGAACGCGGCAGTAACTATGGCTACACCTTC.

This clonotype was seen a few times. Written as DNA, the CDR3 is TGTGCCAGCAGTGGGGAACCGGGACAGGGTCGCTCCTATAATTCACCCCTCCACTTT. It codes for CASSGEPGQGRSYNSPLHF. The rearrangement joins TRBV25-1 to TRBJ1-6, with TRBD1 matching 9 bases. J lost 0 bases, V lost 4 bases, and 10 bases had no gene match. The CDR3 has 19 residues. Per germline, CDR1 MGHDK and CDR2 SYGVNS.

V usage is TRBV12-3 or TRBV12-4 and J usage is TRBJ2-5; 7 bases are shared with TRBD2. The CDR3 is 14 residues long. V shed 7 bases and J 4 bases; nucleotides not matched to a gene: 9. CDR3 nucleotides: TGTGCCAGCACCTGGGGGGGAGGAGGAGAGACCCAGTACTTC. As protein: CASTWGGGGETQYF.

The chain has TRBV6-5 and TRBJ1-5; TRBD1 matches at 9 bases. V trimming: 5 bases; J trimming: 0 bases; junction bases outside the gene matches: 2. Germline CDR1 and CDR2: MNHEY and SVGAGI. The length of the CDR3 is 15 residues. CDR3 nucleotides: TGTGCCAGCAGTAGACAGGGGGATAGCAATCAGCCCCAGCATTTT. Protein product: CASSRQGDSNQPQHF.

This clonotype was observed a few times. The V and J genes are TRBV6-5 and TRBJ2-3, with D unclear. Trimming took 6 bases from V and 5 from J, leaving 9 bases between them. CDR3 length: 12 amino acids. Germline V gives CDR1 MNHEY, CDR2 SVGAGI. The CDR3 spells CASSTNRDTQYF. CDR3 nucleotides: TGTGCCAGCAGCACAAACCGAGATACGCAGTATTTT.

This clonotype was detected only a few times. This chain joins TRBV3-1 and TRBJ1-6; no clear D. The V gene lost 1 base and the J gene lost 7 bases, with 17 bases spanning the gap. The CDR3 is 17 residues long. Per germline, CDR1 LGHDT and CDR2 YNNKEL (reference sequence). The CDR3 DNA reads TGTGCCAGCAGCCAAGTATTCGGAGGGCGGCAAAATTCACCCCTCCACTTT. It translates to CASSQVFGGRQNSPLHF.

This clonotype was counted a few times. This chain connects TRBV11-2 to TRBJ2-1; 7 nucleotides agree with TRBD2. In germline, CDR1 is SGHAT, CDR2 FQNNGV. The V and J ends lost 8 bases and 8 bases, in that order; junction bases with no gene match: 15. This CDR3 has 15 residues. Written as DNA, the CDR3 is TGTGCCAGCTCTTTTTGGGGGGGTCGTTTAGATGAGCAGTTCTTC. This gives the protein CASSFWGGRLDEQFF. Variable domain in full (rest from reference TRBV11-2 and TRBJ2-1): EAGVAQSPRYKIIEKRQSVAFWCNPISGHATLYWYQQILGQGPKLLIQFQNNGVVDDSQLPKDRFSAERLKGVDSTLKIQPAKLEDSAVYLCASSFWGGRLDEQFFGPGTRLTVL.

This clonotype appeared a few times. V is TRBV4-1 and J is TRBJ1-5; D may be TRBD1 (5 bases). The CDR3 is 14 amino acids. Trimming pared 6 bases from V and 1 base from J, leaving 10 bases between. Germline V gene sequence: CDR1 MGHRA, CDR2 YSYEKL. In DNA, the CDR3 is TGCGCCAGCAGGCCCGAGGGGAGCAATCAGCCCCAGCATTTT. Residues: CASRPEGSNQPQHF.

V usage is TRBV7-9 and J usage is TRBJ2-7, with 9 positions matching TRBD1. Germline V gene lookup returns CDR1 SEHNR and CDR2 FQNEAQ (reference sequence). V trimming: 5 bases; J trimming: 0 bases; junction bases outside the gene matches: 5. This CDR3 has 15 residues. The CDR3 DNA sequence: TGTGCCAGCAGCCCGACAGGGGGATCCTCCTACGAGCAGTACTTC. Translation: CASSPTGGSSYEQYF. The variable domain in full, completed from reference TRBV7-9 and TRBJ2-7, reads DTGVSQNPRHKITKRGQNVTFRCDPISEHNRLYWYRQTLGQGPEFLTYFQNEAQLEKSRLLSDRFSAERPKGSFSTLEIQRTEQGDSAMYLCASSPTGGSSYEQYFGPGTRLTVT.

The rearrangement links TRBV11-3 to TRBJ2-3; D may be TRBD1 (7 bases). Trimming cost V 5 bases and J 5 bases, with 11 bases left between them. Germline CDR1 and CDR2: SGHNT and YENEEA. This CDR3 comprises 13 residues. CDR3 nucleotide sequence: TGTGCCAGCAGCCGCGGGACAGTAGATACGCAGTATTTT. Protein: CASSRGTVDTQYF.

This chain links TRBV7-6 with TRBJ1-5; TRBD1 is a possible D gene (5 bases). The CDR3 runs 12 residues. Trimming removed 4 bases from V and 6 bases from J, with 7 bases in between. Germline CDR1 SGHVS, CDR2 FNYEAQ. The CDR3 coding sequence is TGTGCCAGCAGCTCGACAGCTCAGCCCCAGCATTTT. It translates to CASSSTAQPQHF.

The rearrangement uses TRBV6-8 and TRBJ1-1; D perhaps matches TRBD1 (6 bases). The CDR3 is made up of 13 amino acids. From germline, CDR1 is MNHGY and CDR2 SAAAGT. V shed 5 bases and J shed 5 bases, with 12 bases lying between them. CDR3: CASSTTGNTEAFF. CDR3 DNA sequence: TGTGCCAGCAGTACCACAGGGAATACTGAAGCTTTCTTT.

The V gene is TRBV9, the J gene TRBJ2-7; D not certain. CDR3 size: 13 residues. Per germline, CDR1 SGDLS and CDR2 YYNGEE. With 2 bases removed from V and 0 bases from J, the gap between germline ends came to 6 bases. The CDR3 DNA reads as TGTGCCAGCAGCGTCGACAACTCCTACGAGCAGTACTTC. It encodes CASSVDNSYEQYF.

This clonotype was counted only a few times. The DNA for the CDR3 is TGTGCCAGCAGCCTTCCGAGAGCGGAAAACTATGGCTACACCTTC. It codes for CASSLPRAENYGYTF. The chain carries TRBV7-9 and TRBJ1-2; D unresolved. Trimming pared 5 bases from V and 2 bases from J, leaving 15 bases between. The germline gives CDR1 SEHNR, CDR2 FQNEAQ (reference sequence). The length of the CDR3 is 15 residues. The whole variable domain, filled in from reference TRBV7-9 and TRBJ1-2, reads DTGVSQNPRHKITKRGQNVTFRCDPISEHNRLYWYRQTLGQGPEFLTYFQNEAQLEKSRLLSDRFSAERPKGSFSTLEIQRTEQGDSAMYLCASSLPRAENYGYTFGSGTRLTVV.

Here the CDR3 DNA reads TGCAGTGCTAGGTCCAGGGGGACCTACGAGCAGTACTTC. Translated, it gives CSARSRGTYEQYF. The chain employs TRBV20-1 and TRBJ2-7, with 7 positions matching TRBD1. Germline loops: CDR1 DFQATT, CDR2 SNEGSKA (reference sequence). The V and J ends lost 3 bases and 2 bases, in that order; junction bases with no gene match: 4. The CDR3 consists of 13 residues.

CDR3 nucleotides: TGTGCCAGCAGTTCTGTCTTCTCTGAAGCTTTCTTT. As protein: CASSSVFSEAFF. The chain joins TRBV7-9 to TRBJ1-1; D is unresolved. This CDR3 has 12 amino acids. CDR1 and CDR2 (germline): SEHNR, FQNEAQ (reference sequence). V dropped 6 bases and J dropped 6 bases, with 11 bases sitting between them.